These 9 T cell receptor beta chains were sequenced from one sample in a study of cytotoxic CD8 clonotypes in ibrutinib-treated CLL. The table came from immunoSEQ multiplex PCR; TCRdb's copy has only in-frame clones and leaves some out. The sample has over 65,000 clones; about 64% are singletons. Sequencing was performed on PBMCs, taken after 12 months of ibrutinib treatment. These receptors were collected from a human donor with chronic lymphocytic leukemia.

This sequence joins TRBV5-1 and TRBJ1-2; D call uncertain. This CDR3 has 16 amino acids. V lost 0 bases, J lost 0 bases, and 12 bases lay in between. In germline, CDR1 is SGHRS, CDR2 YFSETQ. Written as DNA, the CDR3 is TGCGCCAGCAGCTTGGGTATTGAGTTGTCTAACTATGGCTACACCTTC. The encoded protein is CASSLGIELSNYGYTF.

This clone turned up a few times. V gene TRBV7-9 combines with J gene TRBJ2-7, with 9 bases aligning to TRBD2. Germline loops: CDR1 SEHNR, CDR2 FQNEAQ (reference sequence). The CDR3 spans 14 residues. V trimming: 5 bases; J trimming: 1 base; junction bases outside the gene matches: 3. The CDR3 DNA reads TGTGCCAGCAGCCCAGGACTAGCGTCCTACGAGCAGTACTTC. Protein product: CASSPGLASYEQYF.

The V gene is TRBV18, the J gene TRBJ2-5; 7 bases agree with TRBD1. CDR3 length equals 15 residues. The V and J ends lost 6 bases and 2 bases, in that order; junction bases with no gene match: 9. Germline V gives CDR1 KGHSH, CDR2 LQKENI. CDR3 in amino acids: CASSPGGRVQETQYF. In DNA, the CDR3 is TGTGCCAGCTCTCCAGGGGGACGGGTACAAGAGACCCAGTACTTC.

There are a few counts of this clone. The chain couples TRBV28 to TRBJ2-7; 7 bases are shared with TRBD1. V gave up 5 bases and J gave up 1 base; unmatched junction bases: 8. The length of the CDR3 is 15 residues. Germline CDR1 MDHEN, CDR2 SYDVKM. CDR3 sequence reads: CASSSAGTDSYEQYF. As DNA, the CDR3 is TGTGCCAGCAGTAGCGCCGGGACAGATTCCTACGAGCAGTACTTC. The full variable domain, rest sourced from reference TRBV28 and TRBJ2-7, is DVKVTQSSRYLVKRTGEKVFLECVQDMDHENMFWYRQDPGLGLRLIYFSYDVKMKEKGDIPEGYSVSREKKERFSLILESASTNQTSMYLCASSSAGTDSYEQYFGPGTRLTVT.

This clone was recorded a few times. The chain is built from TRBV2 and TRBJ2-5; D gene uncertain. V lost 6 bases to trimming and J lost 4 bases, with 18 bases between them. The CDR3 consists of 15 residues. Germline V gene data show CDR1 as SNHLY and CDR2 as FYNNEI. The CDR3 spells CASSTVGEDGETQYF. The CDR3 DNA sequence: TGTGCCAGCAGCACAGTCGGCGAAGATGGAGAGACCCAGTACTTC.

This clone was observed a handful of times. The chain combines TRBV11-2 with TRBJ1-5; 9 bases are a match to TRBD1. In germline, CDR1 is SGHAT, CDR2 FQNNGV. Trimming took 4 bases from V and 4 from J; bases not matched to a gene: 5. The CDR3 is 15 residues long. Here the CDR3 reads CASSSPTGGNQPQHF. The CDR3 DNA reads as TGTGCCAGCAGCTCGCCGACAGGGGGGAATCAGCCCCAGCATTTT.

This chain connects TRBV4-3 to TRBJ2-7; D gene unclear. The CDR3 length is 13 residues. The germline CDR1 and CDR2 sequences are LGHNA and YSLEER. Trimming left V 1 base short and J 3 bases short, with 7 bases between. CDR3 sequence (DNA): TGCGCCAGCAGCCAAGTCGCGGACTACGAGCAGTACTTC. Translating it yields CASSQVADYEQYF.

The J gene is TRBJ1-1, the V gene TRBV29-1; D uncertain. The V end lost 4 bases, the J end lost 7 bases, and 7 bases lay between the germline ends. CDR1 SQVTM and CDR2 ANQGSEA come from the germline V gene. The CDR3 contains 10 residues. The CDR3 here is CSVGHIEAFF. For the CDR3, the DNA is TGCAGCGTTGGACATATTGAAGCTTTCTTT.

Details on this clone: Mismatch with germline at one junction end may stem from a read error. The gene calls are TRBV11-3 and TRBJ2-2, with D possibly being TRBD1 (5 bases). CDR3 length: 12 residues. Germline values: CDR1 SGHNT, CDR2 YENEEA. The CDR3 loop is CASSLGAGELFF. The CDR3 DNA reads TGTGCCAGCAGTTTAGGGGCCGGGGAGCTGTTTTTT.